These 7 T cell receptor beta chains share one sample of origin, sequenced in a study of blood T cell repertoires in COVID-19. Sequenced by immunoSEQ multiplex PCR; TCRdb stores in-frame clones only, minus some. Altogether about 170,000 clones are present, 84% being singletons, with the ten largest covering roughly 15%. Material: peripheral blood. Every receptor here comes from a woman in her 70s with COVID-19, enrolled during active disease.

This clone was found a few times. The J gene is TRBJ1-1, the V gene TRBV2; no definite D call. Germline lookup yields CDR1 SNHLY and CDR2 FYNNEI. V was pared by 9 bases and J by 1 base, with 6 bases between. The CDR3 has 11 residues. In nucleotides, the CDR3 is TGTGCCAGTCGAGAGAACACTGAAGCTTTCTTT. It yields the protein CASRENTEAFF. The variable domain in full, completed from reference TRBV2 and TRBJ1-1, reads EPEVTQTPSHQVTQMGQEVILRCVPISNHLYFYWYRQILGQKVEFLVSFYNNEISEKSEIFDDQFSVERPDGSNFTLKIRSTKLEDSAMYFCASRENTEAFFGQGTRLTVV.

This chain links TRBV30 with TRBJ1-6, with TRBD1 matching over 7 bases. Germline loops: CDR1 GTSNPN, CDR2 SVGIG (reference sequence). This CDR3 region has 13 residues. Unmatched junction bases numbered 4, after V lost 5 bases and J lost 6 bases. For the CDR3, the DNA is TGTGCCTGGCAGGGGGACCGTAATTCACCCCTCCACTTT. Its protein product is CAWQGDRNSPLHF.

Here the CDR3 DNA reads TGTGCCAGCAGTTCACAGGGTTACAACACTGAAGCTTTCTTT. Protein sequence: CASSSQGYNTEAFF. The chain recombines TRBV6-2 or TRBV6-3 with TRBJ1-1, with D perhaps TRBD1 (6 bases). In germline, CDR1 is MNHEY, CDR2 SVGEGT. Trimming took off 4 bases at V and 2 bases at J, with 11 bases between the two ends. The CDR3 is 14 residues long.

V usage is TRBV30 and J usage is TRBJ1-2; tentative D call: TRBD1 (6 bases). There are 13 residues in the CDR3. Deletions cut 4 bases from V and 1 base from J, with 10 bases between. The germline gives CDR1 GTSNPN, CDR2 SVGIG (reference sequence). CDR3 protein: CAWTPDSNYGYTF. CDR3 bases: TGTGCCTGGACTCCGGACAGTAACTATGGCTACACCTTC.

The chain uses TRBV28 and TRBJ1-6, with D possibly being TRBD1 (5 bases). CDR1 is MDHEN, CDR2 SYDVKM, per germline. The CDR3 loop spans 16 amino acids. V lost 6 bases and J 9 bases, leaving 21 bases between the germline ends. This chain's CDR3 is CASSGGVQALRSPLHF. The DNA of the CDR3 is TGTGCCAGCAGCGGGGGGGTCCAGGCCCTACGTTCACCCCTCCACTTT.

This chain's CDR3 is CASGQGTGRADTQYF. The CDR3 coding sequence is TGTGCCAGTGGACAGGGGACCGGGAGGGCAGATACGCAGTATTTT. This rearrangement joins TRBV19 to TRBJ2-3; TRBD1 is a possible D gene (9 bases). V was cut by 8 bases and J by 4 bases, with 19 bases left in between. The CDR3 length is 15 residues. Germline V gene sequence: CDR1 LNHDA, CDR2 SQIVND (reference sequence).

The chain is built from TRBV19 and TRBJ2-2; 7 positions agree with TRBD1. With 5 bases clipped from V and 2 bases from J, the junction kept 8 bases outside the gene matches. CDR1 and CDR2 (germline): LNHDA, SQIVND (reference sequence). The CDR3 is made up of 16 amino acids. This chain's CDR3 is CASSPPDRPNTGELFF. The CDR3 region has the DNA TGTGCCAGTAGTCCCCCGGACAGGCCCAACACCGGGGAGCTGTTTTTT.